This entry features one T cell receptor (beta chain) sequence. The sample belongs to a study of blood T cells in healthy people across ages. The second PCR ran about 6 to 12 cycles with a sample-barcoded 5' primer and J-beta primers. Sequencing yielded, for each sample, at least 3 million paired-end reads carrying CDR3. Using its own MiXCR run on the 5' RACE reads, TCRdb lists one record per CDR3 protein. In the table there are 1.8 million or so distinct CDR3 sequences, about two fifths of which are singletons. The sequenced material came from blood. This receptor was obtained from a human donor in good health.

The CDR3 DNA follows: TGTGCCAGCAGGTCCCCCTTCGGACACGGGGGCACCGGGGAGCTGTTTTTT. Its protein product is CASRSPFGHGGTGELFF. This chain uses TRBV12-3 or TRBV12-4 with TRBJ2-2; weak D call: TRBD2 (6 bases). The CDR3 runs to 17 residues. The V gene lost 6 bases and the J gene lost 4 bases, with 21 bases spanning the gap.